The entry below gives a single T cell receptor beta chain sequence along with its context. Antigen: not known. All the patients suffered relapse after autologous stem cell transplantation, and brentuximab vedotin exposure differed. The data derive from a study of PD-1 blockade in classical Hodgkin lymphoma. Across the study: Every 2 weeks, patients got 3 mg/kg intravenous nivolumab. Study-wide results and caveats: Newly diagnosed patients were reported to start with lower TCR diversity than healthy donors.

Assay: immunoSEQ multiplex PCR; the TCRdb copy retains only in-frame clones and omits some. This sample has some 15,000 clones, with more than 75% found just once. This TCR came from a human donor with classical Hodgkin lymphoma. The sample consisted of peripheral blood mononuclear cells (PBMCs), taken at baseline.

The CDR3 here is CATTNRGVGETQYF. The CDR3 DNA reads as TGTGCCACCACAAATAGGGGGGTTGGAGAGACCCAGTACTTC. The V and J genes are TRBV19 and TRBJ2-5; possibly TRBD1 or TRBD2 for D (6 bases each). The CDR3 contains 14 residues. Germline lookup yields CDR1 LNHDA and CDR2 SQIVND (reference sequence). V was pared by 10 bases and J by 4 bases, with 19 bases between.